The entry below describes one T cell receptor (beta chain). The antigen remains undetermined. The CDR3 consists of 14 residues. Trimming left V 2 bases short and J 4 bases short, with 12 bases between. Germline V gives CDR1 SGHRS, CDR2 YFSETQ. The sample belongs to a study of CD4+ T cells in melanoma. Study-level findings and limits: Reportedly, melanoma neoantigen-specific CD4+ T cells showed varied differentiation states. CD8+ T cell, macrophage and B cell function reportedly correlated with neoantigen-specific CD4+ T cells.

The protocol was immunoSEQ multiplex PCR, while the TCRdb copy is restricted to in-frame clones and leaves out a portion. The sample has 15,000 or so clones, 75% to 90% seen once. This TCR derives from a human donor with melanoma. The rearrangement uses TRBV5-1 and TRBJ1-1; D is undetermined. The sequenced sample was cells from a culture (not recorded whether cultured in vitro). The CDR3 nucleotides are TGCGCCAGCAGCTTTCGGGGTTCGGGCACTGAAGCTTTCTTT. Amino acid sequence: CASSFRGSGTEAFF.